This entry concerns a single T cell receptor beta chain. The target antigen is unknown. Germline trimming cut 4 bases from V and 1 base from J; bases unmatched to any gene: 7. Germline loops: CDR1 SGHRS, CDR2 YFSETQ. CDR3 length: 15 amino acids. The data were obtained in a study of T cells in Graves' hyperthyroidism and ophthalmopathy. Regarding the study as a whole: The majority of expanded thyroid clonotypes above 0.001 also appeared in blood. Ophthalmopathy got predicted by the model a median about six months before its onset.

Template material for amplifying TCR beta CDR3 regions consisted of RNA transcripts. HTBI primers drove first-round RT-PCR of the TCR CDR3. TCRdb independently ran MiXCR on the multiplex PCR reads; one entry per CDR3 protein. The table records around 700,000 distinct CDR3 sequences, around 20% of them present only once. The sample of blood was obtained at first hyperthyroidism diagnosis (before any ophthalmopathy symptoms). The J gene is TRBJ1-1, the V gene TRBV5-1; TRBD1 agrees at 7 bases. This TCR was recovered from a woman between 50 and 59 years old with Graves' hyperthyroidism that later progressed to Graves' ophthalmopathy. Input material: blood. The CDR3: CASSHTDRANTEAFF. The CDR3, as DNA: TGCGCCAGCAGCCACACTGACAGGGCGAACACTGAAGCTTTCTTT.